Sequencing of this TCR beta chain was carried out in a study of blood T cell repertoires in COVID-19. The overall study: The origin of the acute and convalescent COVID-19 samples was the United States, Italy and Spain. Nucleic acid was either cDNA or gDNA, and it came from T cells, B-cell-depleted T cells, or PBMCs.

As processed by the authors: Counts of nucleated cells, estimated from reference gene primer amplification, were obtained. The method was immunoSEQ multiplex PCR; TCRdb's version includes in-frame clones alone and lacks a portion of them. The D gene and trimming were derived from the DNA, and the V and J assignments and clone size from that table. This table has some 39,000 clones, about 77% appearing once. Germline lookup yields CDR1 MNHEY and CDR2 SMNVEV (reference sequence). The CDR3 spans 17 residues. Trimming cost V 4 bases and J 0 bases; bases outside gene matches: 11. This clone was detected a few times.

This receptor was obtained from a man of 80 years or more with acute or convalescent COVID-19. The chain couples TRBV27 to TRBJ1-1; 7 bases are shared with TRBD1. The sequenced material came from peripheral blood. CDR3 amino acids: CASSSLPGQRMNTEAFF. In DNA, the CDR3 is TGTGCCAGCAGTTCCTTACCGGGACAGCGAATGAACACTGAAGCTTTCTTT.